The text below deals with one T cell receptor (beta chain). This sample is part of a study of a mutant IDH1 vaccine in newly diagnosed glioma. Study information: Treatment recipients were approximately 60% male and around 40% female, and their mean age was around 37 years. Earlier care involved radiotherapy, temozolomide, or both, and the majority received both.

Time point denoted: baseline, week 1 (first vaccination visit). Stated treatment: pre-vaccination baseline after standard-of-care therapy. Some clones are missing from TCRdb's copy, which holds only in-frame ones; the method was immunoSEQ multiplex PCR. The repertoire holds tens of thousands of clones, with approximately 92% as singletons. The CDR3 has 13 amino acids. Looked up from germline, CDR1 is SGHRS and CDR2 is YFSETQ. Trimming left V 0 bases short and J 6 bases short, with 7 bases between. The J gene is TRBJ2-1, the V gene TRBV5-1; D gene unclear. The sequencing here drew on PBMCs, taken from a glioma patient treated with radiotherapy, temozolomide or both. This sequence originates from a man aged 45-60 years with glioma. The CDR3 region is CASSLDVGNEQFF. CDR3 sequence (DNA): TGCGCCAGCAGCTTGGACGTGGGCAATGAGCAGTTCTTC.